The sequence of this T cell receptor (beta chain) was determined in a study of monozygotic twins with inflammatory bowel disease. Study-wide results and limits: No difference was seen in repertoire similarity between concordant and discordant twins, possibly from limited power.

TCRdb re-called the 5' RACE reads; one entry per CDR3 protein, DNA not given. Its listing shows about 300,000 distinct CDR3 sequences. This CDR3 spans 14 amino acids. On this clonotype: No antigen is known for it.

Sequencing used blood. The chain recombines TRBV12-3 or TRBV12-4 with TRBJ2-2. The receptor was derived from a human donor with ulcerative colitis or Crohn's disease, or a healthy co-twin of an affected twin (not recorded which). The CDR3 loop reads CASSLFMSTGELFF.